This is a list of T cell receptor beta chains from one sample in a study of blood T cell repertoires in COVID-19. Profiling relied on immunoSEQ multiplex PCR, and the TCRdb table lists in-frame clones only, not all of them. Here the sample spans about 42,000 clones, 76% being singletons. The sequencing sample was made of peripheral blood. All receptors derive from a man aged 80 or over with acute or convalescent COVID-19. Each CDR3 is given with its conserved first and last residue. A D gene is named only where the DNA matches it firmly. Clone size, where shown, is once, few, many, or a class for clones that have expanded.

TRBV28,NA,TRBJ2-7,NA,CASSLLSYEQYF,TGTGCCAGCAGTTTACTCTCCTACGAGCAGTACTTC
TRBV28,NA,TRBJ2-7,NA,CASSSAPGASYEQYF,TGTGCCAGCAGCTCCGCGCCAGGGGCGTCCTACGAGCAGTACTTC
TRBV12-3/TRBV12-4,NA,TRBJ2-2,NA,CASRGHNTGELFF,TGTGCCAGCAGGGGCCACAACACCGGGGAGCTGTTTTTT
TRBV5-4,NA,TRBJ2-1,NA,CASSPTGDSYNEQFF,TGTGCCAGCAGCCCGACCGGGGACTCCTACAATGAGCAGTTCTTC
TRBV12-3/TRBV12-4,TRBD1,TRBJ2-5,NA,CASSFKGAETQYF,TGTGCCAGCAGTTTTAAGGGGGCAGAGACCCAGTACTTC
TRBV5-1,TRBD1,TRBJ2-5,NA,CASSPDRGGETQYF,TGCGCCAGCAGCCCGGACAGGGGAGGAGAGACCCAGTACTTC
TRBV2,NA,TRBJ1-2,NA,CASSLGGEGGGYTF,TGTGCCAGCAGCCTTGGGGGGGAGGGTGGCGGCTACACCTTC
TRBV5-1,TRBD1,TRBJ2-3,NA,CASSLEGTGWTDTQYF,TGCGCCAGCAGCTTAGAAGGGACAGGGTGGACAGATACGCAGTATTTT
TRBV19,NA,TRBJ2-3,NA,CASSGTGMGTQYF,TGTGCCAGTAGTGGGACTGGGATGGGTACGCAGTATTTT
TRBV6-5,NA,TRBJ2-7,NA,CASSYSRGASYEQYF,TGTGCCAGCAGTTACTCCCGGGGGGCCTCCTACGAGCAGTACTTC
TRBV10-1,TRBD1,TRBJ1-2,NA,CASLWGTVSNYGYTF,TGCGCCAGCCTCTGGGGGACAGTATCGAACTATGGCTACACCTTC
TRBV6-5,TRBD1,TRBJ1-2,once,CASTLTGGVGYTF,TGTGCCAGCACTCTGACAGGGGGCGTTGGCTACACCTTC
TRBV2,NA,TRBJ2-3,NA,CASSVGHISTDTQYF,TGTGCCAGCAGTGTCGGACATATCAGCACAGATACGCAGTATTTT
TRBV7-8,TRBD1,TRBJ2-1,NA,CASSFRDRGNSEQFF,TGTGCCAGCAGCTTCCGGGACAGGGGAAATAGTGAGCAGTTCTTC
TRBV5-4,NA,TRBJ2-7,NA,CASSFRGRSYEQYF,TGTGCCAGCAGCTTTCGTGGCCGCTCCTACGAGCAGTACTTC
TRBV19,TRBD2,TRBJ2-7,NA,CASSPTSVSSYEQYF,TGTGCCAGTAGTCCGACTAGCGTGAGCTCCTACGAGCAGTACTTC
TRBV10-1,NA,TRBJ2-1,NA,CASSGTGHEQFF,TGCGCCAGCAGTGGAACGGGTCATGAGCAGTTCTTC
TRBV12-5,NA,TRBJ2-3,NA,CASGSQTTTPGWDTQYF,TGTGCTAGTGGTTCTCAGACGACTACCCCAGGTTGGGATACGCAGTATTTT
TRBV4-1,TRBD2,TRBJ2-7,NA,CASSLAGSSYEQYF,TGCGCCAGCAGCCTAGCGGGGAGCTCCTACGAGCAGTACTTC
TRBV6-5,TRBD1,TRBJ1-5,NA,CASGTEFNQPQHF,TGTGCCAGCGGGACAGAGTTTAATCAGCCCCAGCATTTT